This T cell receptor (beta chain) was sequenced during a study of cytomegalovirus exposure and HLA in healthy donors. Regarding the study as a whole: According to an earlier analysis, most TCR beta V segments yielded productive rearrangements about 87% or about 30% of the time.

A note on this clone: Its specificity is not known.

Both 60 Vbeta primers and 13 Jbeta primers went into the PCR. Only in-frame clones appear in the TCRdb table, and some are missing; sequencing was by immunoSEQ multiplex PCR. The ten top clones account for roughly 7.4%, within a sample of 65,000 to 95,000 clones. The sequencing input was PBMCs. This TCR derives from a female donor in good health and CMV-seropositive.

This chain's CDR3 is CASSSDGGNTGELFF. The CDR3 bases are TGTGCCAGCAGCTCCGACGGGGGTAACACCGGGGAGCTGTTTTTT. V and J are TRBV7-9 and TRBJ2-2; D possibly corresponds to TRBD2 (6 bases). Germline loops: CDR1 SEHNR, CDR2 FQNEAQ (reference sequence). The CDR3 runs to 15 residues. V was cut by 4 bases and J by 2 bases, with 11 bases left in between.